The entry that follows covers one T cell receptor (beta chain) sequence. The method was immunoSEQ multiplex PCR; TCRdb's version includes in-frame clones alone and lacks a portion of them. The sample consists of a few hundred thousand clones, around 86% of them appearing once. Residents of about two dozen US areas, aged about 18 to 95 years, made up the participants. This specimen comes from a study of blood T cell repertoires in COVID-19. Turning to the study itself: Acute-phase and convalescent COVID-19 samples originated in the United States, Italy and Spain.

The clonotype was recovered from a woman between 18 and 29 years old who had recovered from COVID-19. The sequencing sample was made of PBMCs or T cells enriched from blood (not recorded which).

In DNA form, the CDR3 reads TGTGCCAGCACTCCATTAGACAGGGGGCCTTACGAGCAGTACTTC. Translated: CASTPLDRGPYEQYF. The chain combines TRBV6-5 with TRBJ2-7, with TRBD1 matching 10 bases. This CDR3 comprises 15 residues. Germline V CDR1 and CDR2: MNHEY, SVGAGI. V lost 7 bases and J lost 4; bases outside the gene matches: 10.